These 27 T cell receptor beta chains were sequenced from one sample in a study of glioma-infiltrating T cells. Using RNA template, CDR3s of TCR alpha and beta were amplified with iRepertoire arm-PCR. From the multiplex PCR reads, TCRdb called clonotypes with MiXCR, one entry per CDR3 protein. Of 100,000 to 150,000 distinct CDR3 sequences in the sample, roughly 20% are singletons; the top ten hold nearly 15%. The sample taken for sequencing was glioma tissue, nonneoplastic brain tissue, or PBMCs (not recorded which). The receptors stem from a human donor with low-grade glioma or glioblastoma, undergoing nonglioma brain surgery, or in good health (not recorded which).

This clonotype was counted only a few times. V is TRBV29-1 and J is TRBJ2-1; D possibly matches TRBD1 or TRBD2 (6 bases each). V lost 5 bases and J lost 2, with 16 bases in between. Germline assignment: CDR1 SQVTM and CDR2 ANQGSEA. The CDR3 spans 15 residues. Here the CDR3 DNA reads TGCAGCGTTCAAGGGGGAGGCCGCACCTACAATGAGCAGTTCTTC. Translated, it gives CSVQGGGRTYNEQFF.

This clonotype was recorded at least ten times. The rearrangement uses TRBV28 and TRBJ1-2; the D gene is possibly TRBD1 (5 bases). The germline CDR1 and CDR2 sequences are MDHEN and SYDVKM. Trimming stripped 8 bases from V and 3 bases from J, with 13 bases between. The CDR3 covers 13 residues. For the CDR3, the DNA is TGTGCCAGCGTTACGGCAGGGCACTATGGCTACACCTTC. Its translation: CASVTAGHYGYTF.

This clonotype was observed at least ten times. This rearrangement joins TRBV7-9 to TRBJ2-7; weak D call: TRBD2 (6 bases). This CDR3 is built from 15 residues. The V and J ends lost 1 base and 6 bases respectively, with 16 bases between them. The germline V gene has CDR1 SEHNR and CDR2 FQNEAQ (reference sequence). This CDR3 reads CASSLGEDRGTEQYF. The CDR3 DNA sequence: TGTGCCAGCAGCTTAGGGGAGGATCGCGGGACCGAGCAGTACTTC.

V is TRBV7-9 and J is TRBJ2-3, with D possibly being TRBD2 (5 bases). Looked up from germline, CDR1 is SEHNR and CDR2 is FQNEAQ (reference sequence). V lost 7 bases and J 5 bases, leaving 22 bases between the germline ends. This CDR3 contains 16 residues. The CDR3: CASTPNNAYRGDTQYF. Written as DNA, the CDR3 is TGTGCCAGCACCCCAAATAATGCTTATCGGGGAGATACGCAGTATTTT.

This clonotype showed up many times. J is TRBJ2-3 and V is TRBV27; D perhaps matches TRBD2 (6 bases). CDR1 is MNHEY and CDR2 is SMNVEV in the germline V gene (reference sequence). CDR3 length: 13 amino acids. Trimming shortened V by 6 bases and J by 2 bases, and 9 bases separated the two germline ends. CDR3 sequence reads: CASRRDSTDTQYF. In DNA form, the CDR3 reads TGTGCCAGCAGAAGGGACTCCACAGATACGCAGTATTTT.

This clonotype was recorded once. One base away lies a much larger clone, so this may be a sequencing read error. This chain joins TRBV28 and TRBJ2-1, with D tentatively TRBD2 (6 bases). The germline V gene encodes CDR1 MDHEN and CDR2 SYDVKM. V lost 4 bases to trimming and J lost 0 bases, with 13 bases between them. The CDR3 has 16 amino acids. The CDR3, as DNA: TGTGCCAGCAGTTCCCCCGGGACTGTCTCCTACAATGAGCAGTTCTTC. Residues: CASSSPGTVSYNEQFF.

This clonotype has only a few counts. The V call is TRBV2, the J call TRBJ2-3; 8 bases match TRBD2. There are 14 residues in the CDR3. V was pared by 6 bases and J by 1 base, with 3 bases of the junction left unmatched. Germline loops: CDR1 SNHLY, CDR2 FYNNEI. CDR3: CASRILAGTDTQYF. CDR3 DNA: TGTGCCAGCAGGATACTAGCGGGCACAGATACGCAGTATTTT.

This clonotype showed up many times. This chain connects TRBV2 to TRBJ1-4; maybe TRBD1 (6 bases). The CDR3 runs to 15 residues. Trimming cost V 5 bases and J 2 bases, with 12 bases left between them. CDR1 and CDR2 from the germline V gene are SNHLY and FYNNEI. The CDR3: CASSSRQATNEKLFF. The CDR3, as DNA: TGTGCCAGCAGTTCCCGACAGGCGACTAATGAAAAACTGTTTTTT.

There are many counts of this clonotype. The chain is built from TRBV3-1 and TRBJ2-7; no clear D. V was clipped by 1 base and J by 2 bases, with 12 bases between them. CDR3 length: 15 residues. CDR1 and CDR2 (germline): LGHDT, YNNKEL (reference sequence). This CDR3 is CASSQVFYRPYEQYF. CDR3 sequence (DNA): TGTGCCAGCAGCCAAGTATTCTACAGACCCTACGAGCAGTACTTC.

This clonotype has a count of ten or more. This chain joins TRBV19 and TRBJ1-5; possibly TRBD1 for D (6 bases). Trimming cost V 5 bases and J 5 bases, with 16 bases left between them. The length of the CDR3 is 15 residues. Germline CDR1 LNHDA, CDR2 SQIVND (reference sequence). This CDR3 reads CASSFSRGEYQPQHF. CDR3 DNA sequence: TGTGCCAGTAGTTTCAGCAGGGGTGAATATCAGCCCCAGCATTTT.

This clonotype was observed at least ten times. The J gene is TRBJ2-7, the V gene TRBV2; D may be TRBD2 (6 bases). The CDR3 totals 13 residues. The V gene lost 8 bases and the J gene lost 5 bases, with 16 bases spanning the gap. Germline CDR1 and CDR2: SNHLY and FYNNEI. In DNA form, the CDR3 reads TGTGCCAGCGAGACGGGAGTCAGGGACGAGCAGTACTTC. It yields the protein CASETGVRDEQYF.

This clonotype appeared many times. The chain has TRBV6-1 and TRBJ2-3; D is undetermined. V was trimmed by 6 bases and J by 4 bases, leaving 8 bases between them. The CDR3 loop spans 12 amino acids. From germline, CDR1 is MNHNS and CDR2 SASEGT. The CDR3 is CASSNRPDTQYF. CDR3 coding DNA: TGTGCCAGCAGCAACCGACCAGATACGCAGTATTTT.

This clonotype has at least ten counts. V usage is TRBV10-3 and J usage is TRBJ1-1; 8 bases align to TRBD1. Losses at the gene ends were 0 bases for V and 1 base for J; bases not matched to a gene: 4. CDR1 ENHRY and CDR2 SYGVKD come from the germline V gene. This CDR3 is built from 16 residues. The CDR3 region has the DNA TGTGCCATCAGTGAGTCGACAGGGACAGGGAACACTGAAGCTTTCTTT. This encodes CAISESTGTGNTEAFF.

This clonotype was recorded at least ten times. The chain links TRBV7-2 to TRBJ2-7, with 10 bases identical to TRBD2. Trimming at V came to 7 bases and at J to 5 bases, leaving 8 bases not matched to a gene. The CDR3 consists of 14 residues. Germline lookup yields CDR1 SGHTA and CDR2 FQGNSA. Written as DNA, the CDR3 is TGTGCCAGCACCCGAGCGGGAGGGCCCCACGAGCAGTACTTC. It translates to CASTRAGGPHEQYF.

The chain is built from TRBV12-5 and TRBJ2-1; D is possibly TRBD1 or TRBD2 (5 bases each). V was pared by 0 bases and J by 2 bases, with 17 bases between. This CDR3 comprises 18 residues. In germline, CDR1 is LGHNT, CDR2 FRNRAP. In DNA form, the CDR3 reads TGTGCTAGTGGTTTGGTACTGGGACCCGTAGACGCCTACAATGAGCAGTTCTTC. Translating gives CASGLVLGPVDAYNEQFF. The full variable domain, with the rest looked up from reference TRBV12-5 and TRBJ2-1, is DARVTQTPRHKVTEMGQEVTMRCQPILGHNTVFWYRQTMMQGLELLAYFRNRAPLDDSGMPKDRFSAEMPDATLATLKIQPSEPRDSAVYFCASGLVLGPVDAYNEQFFGPGTRLTVL.

This clonotype is judged medium-sized. The chain's CDR3 is CRGMKRDSYEQYF. The CDR3 nucleotides are TGCAGAGGGATGAAGCGGGACTCCTACGAGCAGTACTTC. The J gene is TRBJ2-7, the V gene TRBV20-1; TRBD2 agrees at 7 bases. Germline V gives CDR1 DFQATT, CDR2 SNEGSKA (reference sequence). The CDR3 is made up of 13 amino acids.

Remarks on this clonotype: Likely a read error: the CDR3 ends without its conserved phenylalanine or tryptophan. J is TRBJ2-1 and V is TRBV4-1; 7 bases are shared with TRBD2. The CDR3 contains 12 residues. The ends lost 7 bases at V and 9 bases at J; junction bases unmatched: 6. Germline-derived CDR1 and CDR2 are MGHRA and YSYEKL. The CDR3 here is CASILAGVEQFL. The DNA of the CDR3 is TGCGCCAGCATCCTGGCGGGAGTTGAGCAGTTCCTC.

This clonotype occurred many times. V and J are TRBV7-2 and TRBJ2-3, with D unresolved. Trimming took 6 bases from V and 0 from J, leaving 7 bases between them. Germline CDR1 reads SGHTA; CDR2 reads FQGNSA. This CDR3 is built from 13 residues. This CDR3 is CASRVSSTDTQYF. CDR3 bases: TGTGCCAGCAGAGTTTCTAGCACAGATACGCAGTATTTT.

This clonotype came up many times. The V and J genes are TRBV4-1 and TRBJ1-1; possible D gene TRBD1, 6 bases. Germline V gene data show CDR1 as MGHRA and CDR2 as YSYEKL. Trimming took 4 bases from V and 1 from J, leaving 19 bases between them. The CDR3 is made up of 17 amino acids. Here the CDR3 DNA reads TGCGCCAGCAGCCGATTTTGGGGGGGCCAAGCGAACACTGAAGCTTTCTTT. Translated: CASSRFWGGQANTEAFF.

This clonotype was detected many times. For the CDR3, the DNA is TGTGCCACCAGCAATATACAGTGGGGGACAGGGGGCACTGAAGCTTTCTTT. This translates into CATSNIQWGTGGTEAFF. The chain recombines TRBV15 with TRBJ1-1, with TRBD1 matching over 11 bases. This CDR3 is built from 17 residues. Germline V CDR1 and CDR2: LNHNV, YYDKDF (reference sequence). The junction had 11 bases not matched to a gene; V was cut back by 4 bases and J by 4 bases.

In nucleotides, the CDR3 is TGTGCCAGCAGCTTCCAGGAGGGGGTTAATGAAAAACTGTTTTTT. This encodes CASSFQEGVNEKLFF. The chain carries TRBV7-9 and TRBJ1-4; possible D gene TRBD1, 6 bases. Germline values: CDR1 SEHNR, CDR2 FQNEAQ (reference sequence). CDR3 size: 15 residues. V was trimmed by 3 bases and J by 4 bases, leaving 12 bases between them.

This clonotype was observed at least ten times. This chain uses TRBV5-1 with TRBJ2-7, with D hard to call. Trimming took off 3 bases at V and 1 base at J, with 8 bases between the two ends. There are 13 residues in the CDR3. The germline gives CDR1 SGHRS, CDR2 YFSETQ. The CDR3 is CASSSDPSYEQYF. CDR3 sequence (DNA): TGCGCCAGCAGCTCGGACCCTTCCTACGAGCAGTACTTC. The full variable domain, its missing parts supplied by reference TRBV5-1 and TRBJ2-7, is KAGVTQTPRYLIKTRGQQVTLSCSPISGHRSVSWYQQTPGQGLQFLFEYFSETQRNKGNFPGRFSGRQFSNSRSEMNVSTLELGDSALYLCASSSDPSYEQYFGPGTRLTVT.

This clonotype has ten or more counts. The chain combines TRBV3-1 with TRBJ2-7, with 7 bases matching TRBD1. This CDR3 comprises 15 residues. The V segment lost 1 base and the J segment 2 bases; nucleotides outside the gene matches: 5. The germline V gene has CDR1 LGHDT and CDR2 YNNKEL (reference sequence). CDR3 coding DNA: TGTGCCAGCAGCCAAGGACCAGGGGGAGCCTACGAGCAGTACTTC. This gives the protein CASSQGPGGAYEQYF.

This clonotype was counted ten times or more. The CDR3 spells CASSFQGDEAFF. Written as DNA, the CDR3 is TGTGCCAGCAGCTTCCAGGGTGATGAAGCTTTCTTT. The J gene is TRBJ1-1, the V gene TRBV7-9; tentatively, D is TRBD1 (5 bases). The length of the CDR3 is 12 residues. Trimming took 3 bases from V and 7 from J, leaving 9 bases between them. From germline, CDR1 is SEHNR and CDR2 FQNEAQ (reference sequence).

The chain carries TRBV11-2 and TRBJ1-1, with D tentatively TRBD1 (5 bases). Trimming took 6 bases from V and 10 from J, leaving 21 bases between them. The CDR3 has 14 residues. From germline, CDR1 is SGHAT and CDR2 FQNNGV. CDR3 sequence reads: CASRRDREAWVAFF. The CDR3 nucleotides read TGTGCCAGCAGAAGGGACCGGGAAGCTTGGGTAGCTTTCTTT.

This clonotype was observed many times. The rearrangement joins TRBV20-1 to TRBJ1-6; 7 bases map to TRBD1. Germline CDR1 reads DFQATT; CDR2 reads SNEGSKA (reference sequence). Unmatched junction bases numbered 6, after V lost 3 bases and J lost 4 bases. This CDR3 has 15 residues. CDR3 DNA: TGCAGTGCTAGGGTCCCGGGACAGTATAATTCACCCCTCCACTTT. Amino acid sequence: CSARVPGQYNSPLHF.

Regarding this clonotype: This may stem from a read error, because a much larger clone lies one nucleotide away. J is TRBJ1-5 and V is TRBV11-1; possibly TRBD1 for D (5 bases). Germline lookup yields CDR1 SGHAT and CDR2 FQDESV (reference sequence). The V end lost 1 base, the J end lost 6 bases, and 16 bases lay between the germline ends. The CDR3 has 16 amino acids. The CDR3: CASSLGSGANSQPQHF. In nucleotides, the CDR3 is TGTGCCAGCAGCTTAGGATCCGGGGCCAACAGTCAGCCCCAGCATTTT.